The 30 T cell receptor beta chains presented below share a single source sample, sequenced in a study of shared clonotypes between healthy human individuals. Only CD45RO-negative cells positively selected for CCR7 counted as naive CD8 cells, so terminally differentiated effector memory CD45RA+ cells were excluded. The repertoire was sequenced with immunoSEQ multiplex PCR; TCRdb's copy has only in-frame clones and lacks some. The repertoire has more than 2 million clones, about 95% of them found once; the top ten carry 0.9% to 1.3%. The sample taken for sequencing was naive CD8+ T cells sorted from blood. These receptors originate from a man between 18 and 29 years old in good health.

In regard to this clone: The same CDR3 can be traced to other DNA sequences in this sample. The gene calls are TRBV6-6 and TRBJ1-2, with TRBD1 as a possible D gene (6 bases). CDR1 is MNHNY and CDR2 is SVGAGI in the germline V gene (reference sequence). The CDR3 has 13 residues. Trimming took 2 bases from V and 4 from J, leaving 8 bases between them. This CDR3 reads CASSYEGGYGYTF. Here the CDR3 DNA reads TGTGCCAGCAGTTACGAGGGGGGCTATGGCTACACCTTC.

The rearrangement links TRBV5-6 to TRBJ2-1; TRBD2 matches 14 bases. The length of the CDR3 is 18 residues. With V trimmed by 7 bases and J by 2 bases, 11 bases remained unmatched. CDR1 is SGHDT and CDR2 is YYEEEE in the germline V gene. Written as DNA, the CDR3 is TGTGCCAGCTTCAAGGGACTAGCGGGAGTTTCGACCTACAATGAGCAGTTCTTC. The encoded protein is CASFKGLAGVSTYNEQFF.

The chain uses TRBV4-1 and TRBJ2-7; D not certain. With 3 bases removed from V and 1 base from J, the gap between germline ends came to 7 bases. Germline assignment: CDR1 MGHRA and CDR2 YSYEKL. This CDR3 spans 13 amino acids. CDR3 region: CASSHPNSYEQYF. Written as DNA, the CDR3 is TGCGCCAGCAGCCATCCCAATTCCTACGAGCAGTACTTC.

V usage is TRBV7-3 and J usage is TRBJ2-3; TRBD2 agrees at 8 bases. J lost 3 bases, V lost 4 bases, and 3 bases had no gene match. CDR1 is SGHTA, CDR2 FQGTGA, per germline. There are 14 residues in the CDR3. The CDR3: CASSYAGGTDTQYF. The CDR3, as DNA: TGTGCCAGCAGCTATGCGGGGGGAACAGATACGCAGTATTTT.

The chain joins TRBV10-3 to TRBJ2-3; no definite D call. Per germline, CDR1 ENHRY and CDR2 SYGVKD. The CDR3 runs 13 residues. V was shortened by 0 bases and J by 11 bases, with 12 bases between the two germline ends. CDR3 DNA sequence: TGTGCCATCAGTGAGTCGGATCCAGCTGGGCAGTATTTT. Protein product: CAISESDPAGQYF.

This clone has a single count. The rearrangement links TRBV2 to TRBJ1-4; unclear D gene. From germline, CDR1 is SNHLY and CDR2 FYNNEI. The CDR3 loop spans 14 amino acids. V shed 7 bases and J shed 0 bases, with 9 bases lying between them. The CDR3 DNA is TGTGCCAGCATGGGAGAGGCAACTAATGAAAAACTGTTTTTT. As protein: CASMGEATNEKLFF. The variable domain in full, completed from reference TRBV2 and TRBJ1-4, reads EPEVTQTPSHQVTQMGQEVILRCVPISNHLYFYWYRQILGQKVEFLVSFYNNEISEKSEIFDDQFSVERPDGSNFTLKIRSTKLEDSAMYFCASMGEATNEKLFFGSGTQLSVL.

In nucleotides, the CDR3 is TGTGCCAGCAGCGATCGGGGACTACCCTACAATGAGCAGTTCTTC. Protein: CASSDRGLPYNEQFF. The V gene is TRBV9, the J gene TRBJ2-1; 7 bases map to TRBD2. The length of the CDR3 is 15 residues. Germline V gene sequence: CDR1 SGDLS, CDR2 YYNGEE. After removal of 3 bases from V and 2 bases from J, the junction contained 5 bases not matched to a gene.

The CDR3 DNA reads TGTGCCAGCAGCGCATCACGGACCTTCCCAAACACTGAAGCTTTCTTT. Protein: CASSASRTFPNTEAFF. This sequence joins TRBV9 and TRBJ1-1, with D uncertain. V was cut by 3 bases and J by 2 bases, with 17 bases left in between. Germline assignment: CDR1 SGDLS and CDR2 YYNGEE. The CDR3 is made up of 16 amino acids.

The chain recombines TRBV28 with TRBJ2-5; no clear D. V dropped 3 bases and J dropped 5 bases, with 10 bases sitting between them. The CDR3 runs 13 residues. Per the germline V gene, CDR1 is MDHEN and CDR2 is SYDVKM. CDR3 sequence (DNA): TGTGCCAGCAGTTTGGGCGAAGACGAGACCCAGTACTTC. Its protein product is CASSLGEDETQYF.

V usage is TRBV29-1 and J usage is TRBJ2-5; 10 nucleotides match TRBD1. The CDR3 has 17 amino acids. V gave up 2 bases and J gave up 1 base; unmatched junction bases: 10. Germline CDR1 SQVTM, CDR2 ANQGSEA. The CDR3 DNA reads as TGCAGCGTTGAATGGGCGGGGACAGGGGTCGTCCAAGAGACCCAGTACTTC. Translating gives CSVEWAGTGVVQETQYF.

The J gene is TRBJ1-1, the V gene TRBV12-5; no clear D. V was clipped by 6 bases and J by 5 bases, with 7 bases between them. The CDR3 consists of 11 residues. Germline CDR1 and CDR2: LGHNT and FRNRAP. The CDR3 DNA sequence: TGTGCTAGTGGCGTGGGAACTGAAGCTTTCTTT. Translation: CASGVGTEAFF.

The rearrangement links TRBV5-5 to TRBJ1-6; D is perhaps TRBD1 (5 bases). The V end was cut by 4 bases, the J end by 6 bases, with 17 bases between. The CDR3 spans 16 residues. Germline loops: CDR1 SGHKS, CDR2 YYEKEE (reference sequence). The CDR3, as DNA: TGTGCCAGCAGCCCTACGTCAGGGAGTGGTAATTCACCCCTCCACTTT. This gives the protein CASSPTSGSGNSPLHF.

This clone appeared once. Distinct nucleotide sequences in the sample also encode this CDR3. The CDR3 bases are TGCGCCAGCAGCCAGGCCCAGGGGGTGAACACTGAAGCTTTCTTT. Its translation is CASSQAQGVNTEAFF. The chain has TRBV4-1 and TRBJ1-1, with 7 bases aligning to TRBD1. The length of the CDR3 is 15 residues. CDR1 and CDR2 from the germline V gene are MGHRA and YSYEKL. After removal of 3 bases from V and 0 bases from J, the junction contained 4 bases not matched to a gene.

About this clone itself: This could be a read error, since a much larger clone is one nucleotide away. Other DNA sequences from this sample encode an identical CDR3 as well. The chain is built from TRBV27 and TRBJ1-1; D unclear. V gave up 0 bases and J gave up 0 bases, with 2 bases separating them. The CDR3 has 13 amino acids. CDR1 MNHEY and CDR2 SMNVEV come from the germline V gene (reference sequence). CDR3 nucleotide sequence: TGTGCCAGCAGTTTATCACTGAACACTGAAGCTTTCTTT. Translation: CASSLSLNTEAFF.

The V call is TRBV9, the J call TRBJ2-7; 10 positions agree with TRBD1. V was clipped by 0 bases and J by 0 bases; unmatched bases: 9. CDR1 SGDLS and CDR2 YYNGEE come from the germline V gene. The length of the CDR3 is 18 residues. Here the CDR3 reads CASSVGPGTGASSYEQYF. The CDR3, as DNA: TGTGCCAGCAGCGTAGGTCCAGGGACAGGGGCAAGCTCCTACGAGCAGTACTTC.

The chain recombines TRBV4-1 with TRBJ2-5, with 10 nucleotides matching TRBD2. In germline, CDR1 is MGHRA, CDR2 YSYEKL. V shed 2 bases and J 3 bases; nucleotides not matched to a gene: 3. The CDR3 runs 15 residues. In nucleotides, the CDR3 is TGCGCCAGCAGCCAACCCCTAGCGGGAGAAGAGACCCAGTACTTC. This encodes CASSQPLAGEETQYF.

A note on this clone: The junction does not match germline at one end; this may be a read error. The gene calls are TRBV7-7 and TRBJ1-4, with D tentatively TRBD1 (5 bases). The CDR3 spans 14 residues. Germline-derived CDR1 and CDR2 are SSHAT and FNYEAQ (reference sequence). CDR3 nucleotide sequence: TGTGCTAGCAGCTTAATGGGGGTTAGGGAAAAACTGTTTTTT. This gives the protein CASSLMGVREKLFF.

This clone was seen only once. V usage is TRBV27 and J usage is TRBJ1-5; D uncertain. V gave up 5 bases and J gave up 0 bases, with 11 bases separating them. CDR1 MNHEY and CDR2 SMNVEV come from the germline V gene (reference sequence). The length of the CDR3 is 15 residues. The CDR3 sequence is CASSGGPYSNQPQHF. CDR3 coding DNA: TGTGCCAGCAGTGGTGGACCCTATAGCAATCAGCCCCAGCATTTT.

The chain has TRBV5-6 and TRBJ1-1, with TRBD1 identical over 7 bases. V was pared by 4 bases and J by 8 bases, with 8 bases of the junction left unmatched. In germline, CDR1 is SGHDT, CDR2 YYEEEE. The CDR3 runs 13 residues. The CDR3 sequence is CASSPPGTDEAFF. The CDR3 DNA follows: TGTGCCAGCAGCCCCCCCGGGACAGACGAAGCTTTCTTT.

This clone was detected only once. The rearrangement uses TRBV28 and TRBJ2-7, with TRBD1 identical over 7 bases. This CDR3 has 14 amino acids. Trimming at V came to 8 bases and at J to 0 bases, leaving 7 bases not matched to a gene. CDR1 is MDHEN and CDR2 is SYDVKM in the germline V gene. The CDR3 DNA is TGTGCCAGCGGCCTTGGACAGGACTCCTACGAGCAGTACTTC. Residues: CASGLGQDSYEQYF.

The chain recombines TRBV6-1 with TRBJ1-2; D call uncertain. The germline V gene encodes CDR1 MNHNS and CDR2 SASEGT. This CDR3 is 17 amino acids long. With 0 bases removed from V and 8 bases from J, the gap between germline ends came to 22 bases. The CDR3 sequence is CASSEADREVRPYGYTF. Here the CDR3 DNA reads TGTGCCAGCAGTGAAGCGGATCGGGAGGTTCGGCCGTACGGCTACACCTTC.

V and J are TRBV6-5 and TRBJ2-5; 12 nucleotides match TRBD2. From germline, CDR1 is MNHEY and CDR2 SVGAGI. CDR3 length equals 15 residues. V trimming: 6 bases; J trimming: 2 bases; junction bases outside the gene matches: 4. The CDR3 loop reads CASSLAGGWQETQYF. The CDR3 DNA sequence: TGTGCCAGCAGCCTAGCGGGAGGGTGGCAAGAGACCCAGTACTTC.

This chain uses TRBV27 with TRBJ2-7, with 10 bases lining up with TRBD1. The germline V gene has CDR1 MNHEY and CDR2 SMNVEV (reference sequence). V lost 4 bases, J lost 1 base, and 7 bases stayed unmatched. The CDR3 loop spans 16 amino acids. This CDR3 is CASSSRGQGVSYEQYF. The CDR3 coding sequence is TGTGCCAGCAGTTCCAGAGGACAGGGGGTTTCCTACGAGCAGTACTTC.

The CDR3 sequence: CASSNIPDSGNTIYF. The CDR3 nucleotides read TGTGCCAGCAGCAATATTCCGGACTCTGGAAACACCATATATTTT. The chain combines TRBV7-9 with TRBJ1-3, with D uncertain. The CDR3 length is 15 residues. With 5 bases removed from V and 0 bases from J, the gap between germline ends came to 11 bases. Per germline, CDR1 SEHNR and CDR2 FQNEAQ (reference sequence).

The CDR3 loop is CASSQPLGQGKGNTEAFF. The CDR3 region has the DNA TGCGCCAGCAGCCAACCCCTCGGCCAGGGGAAGGGGAACACTGAAGCTTTCTTT. This chain connects TRBV4-1 to TRBJ1-1; D is perhaps TRBD1 (6 bases). Trimming pared 2 bases from V and 1 base from J, leaving 20 bases between. The germline V gene encodes CDR1 MGHRA and CDR2 YSYEKL. The CDR3 loop spans 18 amino acids.

V is TRBV6-5 and J is TRBJ1-1; D gene uncertain. The V gene's germline CDR1 is MNHEY and CDR2 SVGAGI. V was clipped by 2 bases and J by 0 bases, with 7 bases between them. CDR3 size: 14 residues. CDR3 nucleotide sequence: TGTGCCAGCAGTTACGAAGCTATGAACACTGAAGCTTTCTTT. Its protein is CASSYEAMNTEAFF.

Only one count was recorded for this clone. V is TRBV4-2 and J is TRBJ1-5; 10 nucleotides match TRBD1. Losses at the gene ends were 3 bases for V and 5 bases for J; bases not matched to a gene: 4. The CDR3 has 15 residues. The germline CDR1 and CDR2 sequences are LGHNA and YNFKEQ. DNA for the CDR3: TGTGCCAGCAGCCAGGGAGGGACAGGGGATCAGCCCCAGCATTTT. Amino acids: CASSQGGTGDQPQHF.

The chain recombines TRBV29-1 with TRBJ2-1; D possibly corresponds to TRBD2 (7 bases). Germline CDR1 SQVTM, CDR2 ANQGSEA. Trimming cost V 3 bases and J 1 base, with 22 bases left between them. The CDR3 spans 18 residues. The DNA of the CDR3 is TGCAGCGTTGACGGGGGGCCTCCTCTGGACGGGTCCTACAATGAGCAGTTCTTC. This gives the protein CSVDGGPPLDGSYNEQFF.

The chain links TRBV27 to TRBJ1-5; 7 nucleotides match TRBD1. The CDR3 is 14 amino acids. V shed 6 bases, J shed 4 bases, and the junction held 6 bases outside the gene matches. CDR1 MNHEY and CDR2 SMNVEV come from the germline V gene (reference sequence). CDR3 in amino acids: CASSIQGWNQPQHF. Written as DNA, the CDR3 is TGTGCCAGCAGCATACAGGGGTGGAATCAGCCCCAGCATTTT.

The gene calls are TRBV9 and TRBJ2-1; 8 bases map to TRBD1. Germline V gene sequence: CDR1 SGDLS, CDR2 YYNGEE. Trimming took 3 bases from V and 11 from J; bases not matched to a gene: 16. This CDR3 region has 16 residues. CDR3 sequence reads: CASSEDRELFTPQQFF. Here the CDR3 DNA reads TGTGCCAGCAGCGAGGACAGGGAACTATTTACCCCGCAGCAGTTCTTC.